Shown below are 27 T cell receptor beta chains from a single sample sequenced in a study of CD8+CD57+ T cells in acquired aplastic anemia. Genomic DNA acted as the template from which TCR beta VDJ combination and CDR3 sequence profiling were carried out. TCRdb analysed the reads with MiXCR anew, one entry per CDR3 protein. The sample lists about 62,000 distinct CDR3 sequences, under 55% occurring once. Sequenced: sorted CD4+, CD8+, or CD8+CD57+ T cells (not recorded which) from PBMCs. Source of these receptors: a human donor in good health, serving as a control.

This clonotype was seen at least ten times. The chain recombines TRBV28 with TRBJ1-5; D may be TRBD1 (6 bases). Germline V lookup: CDR1 MDHEN, CDR2 SYDVKM. The CDR3 is made up of 15 amino acids. The V gene lost 2 bases and the J gene lost 7 bases, with 15 bases spanning the gap. The CDR3 DNA reads as TGTGCCAGCAGTTTAAGAGCAGGGGTTGGCCAGCCCCAGCATTTT. This gives the protein CASSLRAGVGQPQHF.

By sample fraction, this clonotype is medium-sized. The chain recombines TRBV29-1 with TRBJ2-7; a possible D gene is TRBD1 (5 bases). Germline values: CDR1 SQVTM, CDR2 ANQGSEA. The CDR3 runs to 13 residues. V lost 0 bases and J lost 6, with 12 bases in between. The CDR3 DNA sequence: TGCAGCGTTGAAGATACAGGAGTGGGCGAGCAGTACTTC. Amino acids: CSVEDTGVGEQYF.

In this sample, this clonotype turned up once. The CDR3 DNA sequence: TGTGCCACCAGCAGAGATGTGAGTTTCGCGAACACCGGGGAGCTGTTTTTT. Translation: CATSRDVSFANTGELFF. J is TRBJ2-2 and V is TRBV15; no firm D call. Germline V gene data show CDR1 as LNHNV and CDR2 as YYDKDF (reference sequence). The ends were cut back, 0 bases at V and 0 bases at J, with 11 bases in the middle. The length of the CDR3 is 17 residues.

CDR3 amino acids: CASSRQGKNEQYF. CDR3 bases: TGTGCCAGTAGTAGACAGGGGAAAAACGAGCAGTACTTC. The rearrangement joins TRBV19 to TRBJ2-7; 8 bases match TRBD1. In germline, CDR1 is LNHDA, CDR2 SQIVND (reference sequence). J was trimmed by 5 bases and V by 4 bases; bases with no gene match: 4. This CDR3 contains 13 residues.

This clonotype was recorded at least ten times. The J gene is TRBJ1-3, the V gene TRBV28; D might be TRBD1 (6 bases). Germline V gene lookup returns CDR1 MDHEN and CDR2 SYDVKM. The CDR3 runs to 15 residues. With 6 bases removed from V and 7 bases from J, the gap between germline ends came to 19 bases. CDR3 region: CASSAPNRAINTIYF. The CDR3 nucleotides read TGTGCCAGCAGCGCCCCTAACAGGGCGATCAACACCATATATTTT.

On this clonotype: One base away lies a much larger clone, so this may be a sequencing read error. The chain carries TRBV18 and TRBJ2-7; 7 nucleotides line up with TRBD1. Trimming at V came to 6 bases and at J to 3 bases, leaving 5 bases not matched to a gene. Germline assignment: CDR1 KGHSH and CDR2 LQKENI. The CDR3 consists of 13 residues. The CDR3 here is CASSSRDSYEQYF. The CDR3 DNA sequence: TGTGCCAGCTCGAGCCGGGACAGCTACGAGCAGTACTTC.

This clonotype was observed at least ten times. The V and J genes are TRBV5-6 and TRBJ2-3; maybe TRBD1 (5 bases). Deletions cut 1 base from V and 0 bases from J, with 15 bases between. The CDR3 sequence is 17 residues long. The germline CDR1 and CDR2 sequences are SGHDT and YYEEEE. For the CDR3, the DNA is TGTGCCAGCAGCTTGTTCGGGCAGGGATCTAGCACAGATACGCAGTATTTT. This encodes CASSLFGQGSSTDTQYF.

CDR3 residues: CASSPRTTLNTEAFF. For the CDR3, the DNA is TGTGCCAGCAGCCCCAGGACGACTCTGAACACTGAAGCTTTCTTT. The chain couples TRBV7-2 to TRBJ1-1; D remains ambiguous. Germline V gives CDR1 SGHTA, CDR2 FQGNSA. CDR3 size: 15 residues. Trimming left V 5 bases short and J 0 bases short, with 13 bases between.

This clonotype has at least ten counts. The rearrangement uses TRBV11-2 and TRBJ2-2, with TRBD2 identical over 9 bases. The CDR3 covers 16 residues. The trim removed 0 bases at V and 6 bases at J, leaving 5 bases unmatched. Germline loops: CDR1 SGHAT, CDR2 FQNNGV. CDR3 amino acids: CASSLELAGVSGELFF. CDR3 sequence (DNA): TGTGCCAGCAGCTTAGAGTTAGCGGGAGTCTCCGGGGAGCTGTTTTTT. Looking up the rest from reference TRBV11-2 and TRBJ2-2 gives the full variable domain: EAGVAQSPRYKIIEKRQSVAFWCNPISGHATLYWYQQILGQGPKLLIQFQNNGVVDDSQLPKDRFSAERLKGVDSTLKIQPAKLEDSAVYLCASSLELAGVSGELFFGEGSRLTVL.

The genes are TRBV25-1 and TRBJ1-4; D is possibly TRBD1 (5 bases). The CDR3 contains 15 residues. With 6 bases removed from V and 0 bases from J, the gap between germline ends came to 11 bases. Germline CDR1 and CDR2: MGHDK and SYGVNS. The CDR3 DNA sequence: TGTGCCAGCAGGAGGGACGGAGCAACTAATGAAAAACTGTTTTTT. This encodes CASRRDGATNEKLFF.

Worth noting for this clonotype: Likely a read error: the CDR3 ends without its conserved phenylalanine or tryptophan. The V gene is TRBV10-2, the J gene TRBJ2-3, with D perhaps assigned TRBD1 or TRBD2 (5 bases each). Germline CDR1 reads WSHSY; CDR2 reads SAAADI. V was trimmed by 8 bases and J by 5 bases, leaving 5 bases between them. The CDR3 sequence is 10 residues long. CDR3 sequence: CASGGDTQYS. The CDR3 nucleotides are TGCGCCAGCGGGGGAGATACGCAGTATTCT.

V usage is TRBV24-1 and J usage is TRBJ2-3; D is undetermined. V was pared by 4 bases and J by 0 bases, with 7 bases between. CDR1 and CDR2 from the germline V gene are KGHDR and SFDVKD. The CDR3 is 14 amino acids. The CDR3 region has the DNA TGTGCCACCAGTGAATTGTATAGCACAGATACGCAGTATTTT. This encodes CATSELYSTDTQYF.

This clonotype was seen only once. J is TRBJ1-1 and V is TRBV2, with a weak D call TRBD1 (5 bases). V lost 8 bases and J lost 2, with 18 bases in between. This CDR3 region has 15 residues. The germline V gene encodes CDR1 SNHLY and CDR2 FYNNEI. The CDR3 DNA follows: TGTGCCAGCTTGTTTGGGACGGCTGGAAACACTGAAGCTTTCTTT. It translates to CASLFGTAGNTEAFF.

The rearrangement links TRBV2 to TRBJ1-1, with 7 bases matching TRBD1. The length of the CDR3 is 11 residues. Germline values: CDR1 SNHLY, CDR2 FYNNEI. V gave up 8 bases and J gave up 11 bases; unmatched junction bases: 8. The CDR3, as DNA: TGTGCCAGCCAGGGGGGACAGAGCGCTTTCTTT. Protein product: CASQGGQSAFF.

This clonotype was recorded only once. The junction does not match germline at one end; this may be a read error. The CDR3 coding sequence is TGCAATGCTAGTCCCTTCGTCTACTCTGGGGCCAACGTCCTGACTTTC. Translation: CNASPFVYSGANVLTF. The chain recombines TRBV20-1 with TRBJ2-6; no definite D call. Germline V gene lookup returns CDR1 DFQATT and CDR2 SNEGSKA (reference sequence). The CDR3 sequence is 16 residues long.

This clonotype was seen many times. The DNA for the CDR3 is TGTGCCAGCAGTTTAGCAGGGTCAACAGCTTTCTTT. Protein: CASSLAGSTAFF. The chain couples TRBV12-3 or TRBV12-4 to TRBJ1-1; D ambiguous. The CDR3 length is 12 residues. Trimming removed 0 bases at V and 10 bases at J, with 9 bases between.

The gene calls are TRBV2 and TRBJ2-3; 7 nucleotides match TRBD1. From germline, CDR1 is SNHLY and CDR2 FYNNEI. V was pared by 2 bases and J by 9 bases, with 8 bases of the junction left unmatched. The CDR3 is made up of 14 amino acids. As DNA, the CDR3 is TGTGCCAGCAGTGAAACAGGGGCCCCAGGGACGCAGTATTTT. Protein sequence: CASSETGAPGTQYF. The full variable domain, rest sourced from reference TRBV2 and TRBJ2-3, is EPEVTQTPSHQVTQMGQEVILRCVPISNHLYFYWYRQILGQKVEFLVSFYNNEISEKSEIFDDQFSVERPDGSNFTLKIRSTKLEDSAMYFCASSETGAPGTQYFGPGTRLTVL.

This clonotype appeared many times. This chain uses TRBV3-1 with TRBJ2-2, with TRBD2 identical over 8 bases. CDR3 length equals 15 residues. V dropped 4 bases and J dropped 1; count of bases not matched to a gene: 2. The germline V gene has CDR1 LGHDT and CDR2 YNNKEL (reference sequence). CDR3 coding DNA: TGTGCCAGCAGCCGCGCGGGGGGGAACACCGGGGAGCTGTTTTTT. This translates into CASSRAGGNTGELFF.

A word on this clonotype: The junction shows a germline mismatch at one end, possibly a read error. J is TRBJ1-4 and V is TRBV15; the D gene is possibly TRBD1 (5 bases). The CDR3 length is 16 residues. Germline CDR1 reads LNHNV; CDR2 reads YYDKDF (reference sequence). The CDR3 region is CASSRARDAFNEKLFF. The CDR3 DNA reads TGTGCCTCCAGCAGAGCCCGGGACGCTTTTAATGAAAAACTGTTTTTT.

In its sample, this clonotype was seen many times. The rearrangement joins TRBV5-5 to TRBJ2-7; a weak D match, TRBD1 (8 bases). The germline V and J ends were trimmed by 1 base and 3 bases, with 17 bases remaining between them. Germline CDR1 reads SGHKS; CDR2 reads YYEKEE (reference sequence). The CDR3 has 16 residues. DNA for the CDR3: TGTGCCAGCAGCTTGAGCGGGGACAGGTCAATCTACGAGCAGTACTTC. It yields the protein CASSLSGDRSIYEQYF.

This clonotype has a handful of counts. The chain recombines TRBV7-2 with TRBJ1-6; D remains ambiguous. V lost 3 bases to trimming and J lost 13 bases, with 10 bases between them. CDR1 and CDR2 (germline): SGHTA, FQGNSA. The CDR3 spans 12 residues. The CDR3: CASSLLGYPLHF. Here the CDR3 DNA reads TGTGCCAGCAGCTTGCTGGGATATCCCCTCCACTTT.

The chain has TRBV29-1 and TRBJ2-5, with 7 bases aligning to TRBD1. CDR1 and CDR2 (germline): SQVTM, ANQGSEA. This CDR3 region has 13 residues. Germline trimming cut 3 bases from V and 7 bases from J; bases unmatched to any gene: 8. DNA of the CDR3: TGCAGCGTTGAGAGGGACAGACAGGGGACCCAGTACTTC. It codes for CSVERDRQGTQYF.

V and J are TRBV25-1 and TRBJ2-7, with D possibly being TRBD1 (5 bases). The germline V gene encodes CDR1 MGHDK and CDR2 SYGVNS. The CDR3 is made up of 16 amino acids. The ends were cut back, 5 bases at V and 5 bases at J, with 22 bases in the middle. This CDR3 is CASSYPPTQGRDEQYF. The CDR3 DNA reads TGTGCCAGCAGTTACCCTCCAACCCAGGGTAGGGACGAGCAGTACTTC.

The chain carries TRBV14 and TRBJ2-3; D not certain. The ends were cut back, 3 bases at V and 2 bases at J, with 9 bases in the middle. The CDR3 is 14 residues long. Per germline, CDR1 SGHDN and CDR2 FVKESK. CDR3: CASSQGRHTDTQYF. CDR3 DNA sequence: TGTGCCAGCAGCCAGGGCAGGCACACAGATACGCAGTATTTT.

This clonotype was observed a few times. This rearrangement joins TRBV7-2 to TRBJ1-1, with D tentatively TRBD1 (5 bases). The V and J ends lost 1 base and 5 bases respectively, with 8 bases between them. This CDR3 has 13 residues. Germline CDR1 is SGHTA and CDR2 is FQGNSA. The CDR3 nucleotides read TGTGCCAGCAGCTTAGTAGAGGGGACTGAAGCTTTCTTT. Its translation: CASSLVEGTEAFF.

J is TRBJ1-1 and V is TRBV9; 7 nucleotides align to TRBD1. Germline V gives CDR1 SGDLS, CDR2 YYNGEE. V gave up 4 bases and J gave up 1 base; unmatched junction bases: 4. The CDR3 sequence is 14 residues long. DNA for the CDR3: TGTGCCAGCAGCCCCAGGGGGGGGAACACTGAAGCTTTCTTT. The encoded protein is CASSPRGGNTEAFF.

This clonotype has at least ten counts. The rearrangement joins TRBV9 to TRBJ1-3; D perhaps matches TRBD1 (5 bases). CDR3 length: 16 residues. Per the germline V gene, CDR1 is SGDLS and CDR2 is YYNGEE. The V end lost 1 base, the J end lost 1 base, and 12 bases lay between the germline ends. The CDR3 bases are TGTGCCAGCAGCGTACGAGGAGGGACGTCTGGAAACACCATATATTTT. This sequence encodes CASSVRGGTSGNTIYF.